This record covers a single T cell receptor (beta chain). The antigen is not known. Profiled with immunoSEQ multiplex PCR; TCRdb holds only in-frame clones, not every one. The sample comprises about 90,000 clones, roughly nine tenths of which are singletons, and about 9% rests with the top ten. The germline gives CDR1 SGHKS, CDR2 YYEKEE (reference sequence). Trimming cost V 0 bases and J 0 bases, with 12 bases left between them. CDR3 length equals 17 residues. These data are taken from a study of OX40 agonist ivuxolimab in advanced cancers. At the level of the study: Ivuxolimab doses were 0.01, 0.1, 0.3, 1.5, 3 or 10 mg/kg every 2 weeks. The group had a mean age of around 60 years, ranged from roughly 20 to 79, and was just under 85% male.

Study-level findings and limits: Blood T cells, both CD4+ and CD8+, expanded clonally by week 6 at 0.1 to 3.0 mg/kg.

The V gene is TRBV5-5, the J gene TRBJ1-4; D ambiguous. This material consisted of CD4+ or CD8+ T cells sorted from blood, taken in a trial of the OX40 agonist ivuxolimab. The sequence was collected from an adult with an advanced solid tumor such as melanoma, head and neck, liver or kidney cancer. The DNA for the CDR3 is TGTGCCAGCAGCTTGGGCGAGTGGGTGGCAACTAATGAAAAACTGTTTTTT. Its protein product is CASSLGEWVATNEKLFF.